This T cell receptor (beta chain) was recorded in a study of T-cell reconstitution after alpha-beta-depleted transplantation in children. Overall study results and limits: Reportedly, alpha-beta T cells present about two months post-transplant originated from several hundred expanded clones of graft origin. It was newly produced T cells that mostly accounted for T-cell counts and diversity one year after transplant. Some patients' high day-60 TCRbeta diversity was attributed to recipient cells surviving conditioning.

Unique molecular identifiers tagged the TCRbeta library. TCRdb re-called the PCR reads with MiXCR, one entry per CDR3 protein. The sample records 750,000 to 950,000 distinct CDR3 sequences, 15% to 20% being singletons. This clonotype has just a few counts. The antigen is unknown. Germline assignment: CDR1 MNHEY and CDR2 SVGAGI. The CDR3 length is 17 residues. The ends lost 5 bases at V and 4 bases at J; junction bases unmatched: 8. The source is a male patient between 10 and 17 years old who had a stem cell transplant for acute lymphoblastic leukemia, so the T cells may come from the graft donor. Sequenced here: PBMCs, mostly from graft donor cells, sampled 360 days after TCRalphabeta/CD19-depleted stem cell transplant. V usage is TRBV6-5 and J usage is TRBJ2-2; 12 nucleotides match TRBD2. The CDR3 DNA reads TGTGCCAGCAGTCCGCCGAGACTAGCGGGAGTCACCGGGGAGCTGTTTTTT. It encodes CASSPPRLAGVTGELFF.